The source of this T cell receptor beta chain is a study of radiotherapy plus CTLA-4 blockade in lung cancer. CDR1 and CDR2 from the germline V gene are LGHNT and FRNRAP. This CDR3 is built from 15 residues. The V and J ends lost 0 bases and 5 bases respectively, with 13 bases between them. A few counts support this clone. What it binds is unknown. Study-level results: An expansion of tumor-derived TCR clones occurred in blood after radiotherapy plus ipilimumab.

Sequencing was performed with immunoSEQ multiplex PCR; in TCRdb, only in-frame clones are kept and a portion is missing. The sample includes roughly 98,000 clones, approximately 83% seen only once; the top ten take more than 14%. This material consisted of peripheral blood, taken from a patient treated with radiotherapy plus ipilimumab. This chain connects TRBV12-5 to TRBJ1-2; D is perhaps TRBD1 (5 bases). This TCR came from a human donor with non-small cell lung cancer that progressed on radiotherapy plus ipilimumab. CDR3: CASGLVPRDPYGYTF. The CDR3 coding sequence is TGTGCTAGTGGTTTGGTACCAAGGGACCCATATGGCTACACCTTC. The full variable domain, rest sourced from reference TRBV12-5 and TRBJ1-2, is DARVTQTPRHKVTEMGQEVTMRCQPILGHNTVFWYRQTMMQGLELLAYFRNRAPLDDSGMPKDRFSAEMPDATLATLKIQPSEPRDSAVYFCASGLVPRDPYGYTFGSGTRLTVV.